This T cell receptor beta chain stems from a study of a mutant IDH1 vaccine in newly diagnosed glioma. Overall study: Vaccination followed radiotherapy alone by 4-6 weeks, or accompanied temozolomide cycles. Study-level findings and limits: Among patients, around 95% showed immune responses induced by the vaccine.

The CDR3 is 15 amino acids. CDR1 SQVTM and CDR2 ANQGSEA come from the germline V gene. V shed 6 bases, J shed 8 bases, and the junction held 16 bases outside the gene matches. Time point given: week 23, last vaccination. Alongside topical imiquimod, each dose of vaccine comprised 300 ug of mutant IDH1 20-mer peptide. The astrocytomas were IDH1-mutant, ATRX-negative, and WHO grade 3 or 4. The repertoire was sequenced with immunoSEQ multiplex PCR; TCRdb's copy has only in-frame clones and lacks some. The sample shows approximately 67,000 clones, around 82% of them seen only once. This clone showed up just once. Its cognate antigen is unknown.

The sequence was collected from a man younger than 35 with glioma. Source: PBMCs, taken from a glioma patient whose treatment included an IDH1 peptide vaccine. The chain recombines TRBV29-1 with TRBJ2-1; 7 bases align to TRBD2. The CDR3 region has the DNA TGCAGCGTGGAGATGTCCAGCGGGGACTTAGATGAGCAGTTCTTC. It yields the protein CSVEMSSGDLDEQFF.